These 31 T cell receptor beta chains came from one sample sequenced in a study of control samples from healthy donors and cancer patients. Clones were sequenced by immunoSEQ multiplex PCR, and TCRdb holds only the in-frame ones, with some missing. The table shows approximately 110,000 clones, with approximately 93% occurring only once. The source material was blood. Receptor source: a woman aged 18-30 years in good health.

This chain uses TRBV5-6 with TRBJ2-3, with D possibly TRBD1 on 6 matching bases. This CDR3 spans 18 amino acids. Per germline, CDR1 SGHDT and CDR2 YYEEEE. Deletions cut 2 bases from V and 2 bases from J, with 21 bases between. The CDR3 nucleotides are TGTGCCAGCAGCTTCGGGCAGGGGCCCTCCCGATTCACAGATACGCAGTATTTT. Protein: CASSFGQGPSRFTDTQYF.

About this clone: Its ends do not fully match the called genes, so a read error is possible. The chain recombines TRBV28 with TRBJ2-2; TRBD2 matches at 8 bases. The germline V gene encodes CDR1 MDHEN and CDR2 SYDVKM. The CDR3 loop spans 12 amino acids. Here the CDR3 reads CSSGSTGGELFF. CDR3 nucleotides: TGTTCCAGCGGGAGTACGGGCGGGGAGCTGTTTTTT.

The chain joins TRBV10-3 to TRBJ1-1; 7 nucleotides agree with TRBD1. V shed 5 bases, J shed 6 bases, and the junction held 9 bases outside the gene matches. Germline CDR1 reads ENHRY; CDR2 reads SYGVKD. This CDR3 spans 14 amino acids. Here the CDR3 reads CAISIRQGLAEAFF. The CDR3, as DNA: TGTGCCATCAGTATCCGACAGGGACTGGCTGAAGCTTTCTTT.

The chain couples TRBV4-2 to TRBJ2-7, with D possibly TRBD2 on 6 matching bases. This CDR3 comprises 13 residues. Germline CDR1 reads LGHNA; CDR2 reads YNFKEQ. Trimming shortened V by 4 bases and J by 6 bases, and 13 bases separated the two germline ends. The CDR3: CASSRTGAGEQYF. The DNA of the CDR3 is TGTGCCAGCAGCCGAACCGGAGCGGGCGAGCAGTACTTC.

This chain joins TRBV19 and TRBJ2-3, with D possibly matching TRBD2 (5 bases). V lost 4 bases, J lost 3 bases, and 14 bases lay in between. Germline lookup yields CDR1 LNHDA and CDR2 SQIVND (reference sequence). The CDR3 consists of 15 residues. CDR3 in amino acids: CASSNSQRGTDTQYF. Here the CDR3 DNA reads TGTGCCAGTAGTAACTCACAGAGAGGGACAGATACGCAGTATTTT.

The rearrangement joins TRBV19 to TRBJ2-7, with TRBD1 matching over 8 bases. Germline CDR1 is LNHDA and CDR2 is SQIVND (reference sequence). The junction had 3 bases not matched to a gene; V was cut back by 2 bases and J by 0 bases. This CDR3 is 15 amino acids long. CDR3 bases: TGTGCCAGTAGTATATCCGGGACAGGCTCCTACGAGCAGTACTTC. Protein sequence: CASSISGTGSYEQYF.

The V gene is TRBV5-1, the J gene TRBJ1-2; 9 nucleotides line up with TRBD1. The CDR3 has 14 amino acids. Germline CDR1 and CDR2: SGHRS and YFSETQ. Trimming removed 0 bases from V and 8 bases from J; junction bases left unmatched: 5. CDR3 in DNA: TGCGCCAGCAGCTTGGTGACAGGGGGGCGCGGCTACACCTTC. This sequence encodes CASSLVTGGRGYTF.

The chain combines TRBV11-2 with TRBJ2-1; 8 nucleotides align to TRBD2. Trimming removed 3 bases from V and 7 bases from J; junction bases left unmatched: 11. Germline V gives CDR1 SGHAT, CDR2 FQNNGV. The CDR3 is 16 amino acids. CDR3 DNA: TGTGCCAGCAGCTTTAGCGGGACCGTTATCTTGAATGAGCAGTTCTTC. Protein sequence: CASSFSGTVILNEQFF.

The chain carries TRBV7-7 and TRBJ1-2; 11 bases are shared with TRBD1. J lost 8 bases, V lost 1 base, and 6 bases had no gene match. CDR1 is SSHAT, CDR2 FNYEAQ, per germline (reference sequence). The CDR3 is 15 amino acids. CDR3 bases: TGTGCCAGCAGCTTAGTTGGGACAGGGGGGTTGGGCTACACCTTC. Its protein is CASSLVGTGGLGYTF.

The chain carries TRBV7-8 and TRBJ2-2; D may be TRBD1 (5 bases). The CDR3 is 14 residues long. Germline CDR1 SGHVS, CDR2 FQNEAQ. V was pared by 4 bases and J by 1 base, with 7 bases between. CDR3 sequence: CASSSTGNTGELFF. The CDR3 region has the DNA TGTGCCAGCAGCTCTACAGGGAACACCGGGGAGCTGTTTTTT.

V and J are TRBV5-1 and TRBJ1-2; D is undetermined. V lost 3 bases to trimming and J lost 8 bases, with 17 bases between them. The germline gives CDR1 SGHRS, CDR2 YFSETQ. This CDR3 has 14 amino acids. As DNA, the CDR3 is TGCGCCAGCAGCTACCTCACAGCGGAAGGAGGCTACACCTTC. Residues: CASSYLTAEGGYTF.

The chain joins TRBV7-5 to TRBJ1-2; no check of the table's D call, TRBD1, against the DNA was made. TRBV7-5 is designated a pseudogene. The CDR3 covers 16 residues. The CDR3 loop reads CARSLRNRETNYGYTF. The CDR3 DNA is TGTGCCAGAAGCCTAAGGAACAGGGAAACAAACTATGGCTACACCTTC.

The V call is TRBV5-1, the J call TRBJ2-5; 7 nucleotides align to TRBD1. After removal of 4 bases from V and 4 bases from J, the junction contained 10 bases not matched to a gene. Germline V lookup: CDR1 SGHRS, CDR2 YFSETQ. The CDR3 extends over 15 amino acids. CDR3 loop: CASSRGRQGGETQYF. CDR3 DNA sequence: TGCGCCAGCAGCCGAGGGCGACAGGGTGGAGAGACCCAGTACTTC.

This rearrangement joins TRBV7-3 to TRBJ1-2; 7 bases agree with TRBD1. The CDR3 has 13 residues. V dropped 1 base and J dropped 6; count of bases not matched to a gene: 2. The germline V gene encodes CDR1 SGHTA and CDR2 FQGTGA. The CDR3 protein is CASSLIGGNGYTF. The CDR3 region has the DNA TGTGCCAGCAGCTTAATAGGGGGCAATGGCTACACCTTC.

Regarding this clone: At one of its ends the junction is not consistent with the germline gene, which may arise from a read error. The CDR3 loop is CASTEKRGYTF. In DNA, the CDR3 is TGTGCCAGCACTGAAAAGAGGGGCTACACCTTC. The chain combines TRBV6-1 with TRBJ1-2; D remains ambiguous. The CDR3 runs to 11 residues. Germline CDR1 and CDR2: MNHNS and SASEGT.

The rearrangement links TRBV18 to TRBJ2-2; 7 bases align to TRBD1. Unmatched junction bases numbered 14, after V lost 6 bases and J lost 10 bases. Germline lookup yields CDR1 KGHSH and CDR2 LQKENI. This CDR3 is built from 15 residues. The CDR3 DNA is TGTGCCAGCTCCAACCTCCGACAGGGAGTACCGGAGCTGTTTTTT. Residues: CASSNLRQGVPELFF.

V is TRBV2 and J is TRBJ1-3; D not resolved. V dropped 1 base and J dropped 0 bases, with 7 bases sitting between them. The germline V gene encodes CDR1 SNHLY and CDR2 FYNNEI. This CDR3 spans 15 amino acids. The CDR3 loop is CASSEGLHSGNTIYF. The CDR3 DNA follows: TGTGCCAGCAGTGAAGGTCTGCACTCTGGAAACACCATATATTTT.

This chain joins TRBV19 and TRBJ1-5; D unresolved. CDR1 is LNHDA, CDR2 SQIVND, per germline (reference sequence). The CDR3 spans 14 residues. Trimming shortened V by 7 bases and J by 8 bases, and 18 bases separated the two germline ends. For the CDR3, the DNA is TGTGCCAGTAAGAATTCGGGTTATGGGAAGCCCCAGCATTTT. Residues: CASKNSGYGKPQHF.

This chain uses TRBV19 with TRBJ1-1; the D is unclear. CDR3 size: 13 residues. The V end lost 1 base, the J end lost 4 bases, and 7 bases lay between the germline ends. The germline CDR1 and CDR2 sequences are LNHDA and SQIVND (reference sequence). The CDR3 DNA is TGTGCCAGTAGTATAGCCGGCAGCACTGAAGCTTTCTTT. Translated, it gives CASSIAGSTEAFF.

The J gene is TRBJ2-3, the V gene TRBV9, with 10 bases aligning to TRBD2. CDR3 length: 17 residues. Looked up from germline, CDR1 is SGDLS and CDR2 is YYNGEE. The J segment lost 6 bases and the V segment lost 0 bases, leaving 10 bases of the junction unmatched. CDR3: CASSVDQSGGAWDTQYF. In nucleotides, the CDR3 is TGTGCCAGCAGCGTAGACCAAAGCGGGGGGGCTTGGGATACGCAGTATTTT.

The chain recombines TRBV9 with TRBJ2-5; TRBD1 or TRBD2 may be the D gene (5 bases each). Trimming cost V 3 bases and J 2 bases, with 14 bases left between them. This CDR3 is built from 15 residues. Per germline, CDR1 SGDLS and CDR2 YYNGEE. The CDR3 here is CASSAEGKGQETQYF. The CDR3 nucleotides read TGTGCCAGCAGCGCCGAGGGGAAGGGTCAAGAGACCCAGTACTTC. Full variable domain (remainder filled in from reference TRBV9 and TRBJ2-5): DSGVTQTPKHLITATGQRVTLRCSPRSGDLSVYWYQQSLDQGLQFLIQYYNGEERAKGNILERFSAQQFPDLHSELNLSSLELGDSALYFCASSAEGKGQETQYFGPGTRLLVL.

This clone came up once. The chain joins TRBV2 to TRBJ2-3, with D unresolved. Trimming shortened V by 4 bases and J by 7 bases, and 6 bases separated the two germline ends. This CDR3 region has 11 residues. CDR1 is SNHLY, CDR2 FYNNEI, per germline. The CDR3 region is CASSVSNTQYF. Written as DNA, the CDR3 is TGTGCCAGCAGTGTTTCGAATACGCAGTATTTT.

The genes are TRBV5-1 and TRBJ2-2, with D uncertain. With 5 bases removed from V and 7 bases from J, the gap between germline ends came to 9 bases. The CDR3 has 12 residues. The germline V gene encodes CDR1 SGHRS and CDR2 YFSETQ. CDR3 nucleotides: TGCGCCAGCAGGGCCGGAAGCGGGGAGCTGTTTTTT. Its protein product is CASRAGSGELFF.

The V and J genes are TRBV9 and TRBJ2-3; a weak D match, TRBD2 (5 bases). The ends were cut back, 1 base at V and 2 bases at J, with 17 bases in the middle. The CDR3 sequence is 17 residues long. Germline-derived CDR1 and CDR2 are SGDLS and YYNGEE. The CDR3 coding sequence is TGTGCCAGCAGCGTACGAGGAGGACTTGGAATCACAGATACGCAGTATTTT. Its protein product is CASSVRGGLGITDTQYF.

The chain has TRBV28 and TRBJ1-2, with 9 bases fitting TRBD1. Germline CDR1 is MDHEN and CDR2 is SYDVKM. J gave up 2 bases and V 2 bases, and 3 bases lay outside the gene matches. CDR3 size: 15 residues. As DNA, the CDR3 is TGTGCCAGCAGTTTACAAGGGACAGGGAACTATGGCTACACCTTC. Amino acid sequence: CASSLQGTGNYGYTF.

This chain connects TRBV27 to TRBJ2-3; 9 nucleotides align to TRBD2. V lost 1 base to trimming and J lost 2 bases; unmatched junction nucleotides: 10. CDR1 and CDR2 from the germline V gene are MNHEY and SMNVEV (reference sequence). The CDR3 runs to 18 residues. The chain's CDR3 is CASSLFSGSGGFTDTQYF. The CDR3 region has the DNA TGTGCCAGCAGTTTATTTTCGGGTAGCGGGGGATTCACAGATACGCAGTATTTT.

The V gene is TRBV7-9, the J gene TRBJ2-1; perhaps TRBD2 as D (6 bases). The germline CDR1 and CDR2 sequences are SEHNR and FQNEAQ (reference sequence). The CDR3 loop spans 16 amino acids. V gave up 5 bases and J gave up 7 bases, with 21 bases separating them. The chain's CDR3 is CASSPYGAGSMNEQFF. CDR3 coding DNA: TGTGCCAGCAGCCCGTATGGGGCCGGGAGTATGAATGAGCAGTTCTTC.

The chain carries TRBV30 and TRBJ1-2; 9 nucleotides line up with TRBD1. Trimming at V came to 1 base and at J to 7 bases, leaving 10 bases not matched to a gene. This CDR3 contains 15 residues. The germline CDR1 and CDR2 sequences are GTSNPN and SVGIG (reference sequence). CDR3 protein: CAWSEGDRELGGYTF. As DNA, the CDR3 is TGTGCCTGGAGTGAGGGGGACAGGGAGCTAGGTGGCTACACCTTC.

J is TRBJ2-6 and V is TRBV19, with a possible D match to TRBD1 (5 bases). This CDR3 has 16 amino acids. Germline V gene data show CDR1 as LNHDA and CDR2 as SQIVND (reference sequence). Trimming stripped 8 bases from V and 0 bases from J, with 14 bases between. For the CDR3, the DNA is TGTGCCAGTTGGGATTCAGGGCGCTCTGGGGCCAACGTCCTGACTTTC. This sequence encodes CASWDSGRSGANVLTF.

V and J are TRBV6-4 and TRBJ2-1, with 8 bases aligning to TRBD2. The CDR3 extends over 16 amino acids. V dropped 3 bases and J dropped 9; count of bases not matched to a gene: 13. In germline, CDR1 is MRHNA, CDR2 SNTAGT. This chain's CDR3 is CASSEGGREVFTEQFF. DNA for the CDR3: TGTGCCAGCAGTGAAGGTGGGCGGGAGGTATTTACTGAGCAGTTCTTC.

The DNA of the CDR3 is TGCGCCAGCAGCTTGGCCGGGACAGGGTACAAGGAATGGGATGGCTACACCTTC. This gives the protein CASSLAGTGYKEWDGYTF. The rearrangement joins TRBV5-1 to TRBJ1-2, with 9 bases aligning to TRBD1. The V gene's germline CDR1 is SGHRS and CDR2 YFSETQ. The CDR3 runs to 18 residues. The V segment lost 0 bases and the J segment 6 bases; nucleotides outside the gene matches: 15.